The present T cell receptor (beta chain) was sequenced within a study of T cells in Graves' hyperthyroidism and ophthalmopathy. About the research overall: Peripheral blood was taken when the disease was first diagnosed, before any treatment began.

From germline, CDR1 is MNHNY and CDR2 SVGAGI (reference sequence). The CDR3 is 15 amino acids. V lost 0 bases to trimming and J lost 4 bases, with 12 bases between them. What was amplified from RNA transcripts were TCR beta CDR3 regions. Using the HTBI primer set, a first-round RT-PCR was run on the TCR CDR3. One entry per CDR3 protein results from TCRdb running MiXCR on the multiplex PCR reads. Altogether under 400,000 distinct CDR3 sequences are present, approximately 13% being singletons, with the ten largest covering around 10%. This clonotype was seen a handful of times. Input material: blood. This TCR came from a woman aged 60-75 years with Graves' hyperthyroidism. The chain combines TRBV6-6 with TRBJ1-2; D perhaps matches TRBD1 (5 bases). DNA for the CDR3: TGTGCCAGCAGTTACTCGATTCCGGGGGGCTATGGCTACACCTTC. Translation gives CASSYSIPGGYGYTF.